This entry lists 16 T cell receptor beta chains sequenced from one sample in a study of T cell repertoires in cytomegalovirus infection. Their cognate antigens are unknown. TCRdb ran MiXCR on the reads and lists one entry per CDR3 protein. The sample has some 920,000 distinct CDR3 sequences; roughly 30% are singletons. Sequenced material: cultured CD8+ T cells from PBMCs, taken from culture after CMV antigen stimulation. These receptors were collected from a human donor in good health (CMV status not recorded). Some clones in this sample may be carry-over from other donors' samples.

The chain combines TRBV6-1 with TRBJ2-5; TRBD2 agrees at 9 bases. The CDR3 is 14 amino acids. V was clipped by 5 bases and J by 7 bases; unmatched bases: 8. Germline V lookup: CDR1 MNHNS, CDR2 SASEGT. The CDR3 here is CASSPQAGGGTQYF. CDR3 coding DNA: TGTGCCAGCAGTCCACAAGCGGGGGGCGGGACCCAGTACTTC.

The chain uses TRBV12-3 or TRBV12-4 and TRBJ1-5; no definite D call. V dropped 4 bases and J dropped 10 bases, with 11 bases sitting between them. This CDR3 is 12 amino acids long. The CDR3 loop is CASSSGRRPQHF. The CDR3, as DNA: TGTGCCAGCAGTTCCGGTAGGAGACCCCAGCATTTT.

This clonotype was seen a handful of times. The chain joins TRBV19 to TRBJ2-1; D unclear. V was clipped by 1 base and J by 8 bases, with 18 bases between them. Germline V lookup: CDR1 LNHDA, CDR2 SQIVND (reference sequence). CDR3 size: 16 residues. The chain's CDR3 is CASSIGTYTFGDEQFF. CDR3 coding DNA: TGTGCCAGTAGTATAGGAACGTACACCTTTGGGGATGAGCAGTTCTTC.

The chain has TRBV5-8 and TRBJ2-7; TRBD1 might be the D (6 bases). Between the trimmed V and J ends, which lost 0 bases and 2 bases, there was a span of 12 bases. CDR1 and CDR2 (germline): SGHTS, YDEGEE. The CDR3 is 15 residues long. CDR3 loop: CASSLGQEVPYEQYF. In DNA form, the CDR3 reads TGTGCCAGCAGCTTGGGACAGGAAGTCCCCTACGAGCAGTACTTC.

This clonotype was recorded a few times. V gene TRBV14 combines with J gene TRBJ2-1; TRBD1 aligns across 10 bases. The CDR3 is 16 amino acids. The V gene's germline CDR1 is SGHDN and CDR2 FVKESK. V lost 3 bases and J lost 3; bases outside the gene matches: 5. CDR3 protein: CASSHPGQGYYNEQFF. In nucleotides, the CDR3 is TGTGCCAGCAGCCATCCGGGACAGGGGTACTACAATGAGCAGTTCTTC.

This clonotype has just a few counts. The chain carries TRBV10-3 and TRBJ2-7; D gene uncertain. V was pared by 3 bases and J by 0 bases, with 6 bases between. Per germline, CDR1 ENHRY and CDR2 SYGVKD. The CDR3 is made up of 13 amino acids. CDR3 bases: TGTGCCATCAGTGAACCAGGCTCCTACGAGCAGTACTTC. Its translation: CAISEPGSYEQYF.

V gene TRBV5-1 combines with J gene TRBJ1-1, with 8 bases that match TRBD1. This CDR3 is 15 amino acids long. Germline trimming cut 4 bases from V and 2 bases from J; bases unmatched to any gene: 7. Germline lookup yields CDR1 SGHRS and CDR2 YFSETQ. CDR3 DNA sequence: TGCGCCAGCAGCACCCGGACAGGGAGAAACACTGAAGCTTTCTTT. It encodes CASSTRTGRNTEAFF.

This rearrangement joins TRBV29-1 to TRBJ2-7, with D possibly being TRBD1 (6 bases). Trimming cost V 0 bases and J 3 bases, with 9 bases left between them. Germline assignment: CDR1 SQVTM and CDR2 ANQGSEA. This CDR3 contains 13 residues. The CDR3 region has the DNA TGCAGCGTTGAAGAGGCAGGGGACTACGAGCAGTACTTC. It is translated as CSVEEAGDYEQYF.

The chain uses TRBV28 and TRBJ2-2; possible D gene TRBD2, 5 bases. Germline values: CDR1 MDHEN, CDR2 SYDVKM. This CDR3 spans 15 amino acids. The ends were cut back, 3 bases at V and 2 bases at J, with 10 bases in the middle. The CDR3 reads CASSFALDNTGELFF. CDR3 in DNA: TGTGCCAGCAGTTTCGCACTAGATAACACCGGGGAGCTGTTTTTT. Looking up the rest from reference TRBV28 and TRBJ2-2 gives the full variable domain: DVKVTQSSRYLVKRTGEKVFLECVQDMDHENMFWYRQDPGLGLRLIYFSYDVKMKEKGDIPEGYSVSREKKERFSLILESASTNQTSMYLCASSFALDNTGELFFGEGSRLTVL.

The CDR3 here is CASTLSQGTGELFF. CDR3 sequence (DNA): TGTGCCAGCACCCTCTCACAGGGAACCGGGGAGCTGTTTTTT. The chain combines TRBV2 with TRBJ2-2, with D maybe TRBD1 (6 bases). CDR1 and CDR2 (germline): SNHLY, FYNNEI. V was cut by 7 bases and J by 5 bases, with 14 bases left in between. This CDR3 is built from 14 residues. Supplemented by reference TRBV2 and TRBJ2-2, the full variable domain reads EPEVTQTPSHQVTQMGQEVILRCVPISNHLYFYWYRQILGQKVEFLVSFYNNEISEKSEIFDDQFSVERPDGSNFTLKIRSTKLEDSAMYFCASTLSQGTGELFFGEGSRLTVL.

The rearrangement uses TRBV25-1 and TRBJ2-5; 16 bases line up with TRBD2. The ends lost 8 bases at V and 3 bases at J; junction bases unmatched: 3. Germline V lookup: CDR1 MGHDK, CDR2 SYGVNS. The CDR3 extends over 15 amino acids. CDR3 in amino acids: CASQGTSGGEETQYF. The CDR3 DNA is TGTGCCAGCCAGGGGACTAGCGGGGGGGAAGAGACCCAGTACTTC.

This clonotype was recorded at least ten times. The chain combines TRBV10-3 with TRBJ1-3, with D maybe TRBD1 (5 bases). Trimming left V 6 bases short and J 4 bases short, with 28 bases between. CDR3 size: 19 residues. The V gene's germline CDR1 is ENHRY and CDR2 SYGVKD. This chain's CDR3 is CAIRDPLGPTKGQGNTIYF. Written as DNA, the CDR3 is TGTGCCATCAGAGACCCCCTTGGTCCGACGAAGGGGCAAGGAAACACCATATATTTT.

This clonotype has just a few counts. The genes are TRBV7-2 and TRBJ2-1; 7 bases match TRBD1. The CDR3 extends over 16 amino acids. The junction had 10 bases not matched to a gene; V was cut back by 4 bases and J by 4 bases. The V gene's germline CDR1 is SGHTA and CDR2 FQGNSA. The chain's CDR3 is CASSSKGRGIYNEQFF. Written as DNA, the CDR3 is TGTGCCAGCAGCTCAAAGGGCAGGGGGATATACAATGAGCAGTTCTTC.

There are a few counts of this clonotype. J is TRBJ2-3 and V is TRBV12-3 or TRBV12-4, with D perhaps TRBD1 or TRBD2 (5 bases each). The CDR3 consists of 16 residues. V lost 6 bases and J 6 bases, leaving 22 bases between the germline ends. CDR3 bases: TGTGCCAGCAGGGGTAGCGAGGGGTTCCAAGAGGATACGCAGTATTTT. The encoded protein is CASRGSEGFQEDTQYF.

Only a few counts were recorded for this clonotype. The chain uses TRBV27 and TRBJ2-1, with 11 nucleotides matching TRBD2. CDR3 length: 15 amino acids. V lost 5 bases, J lost 7 bases, and 7 bases stayed unmatched. CDR1 is MNHEY, CDR2 SMNVEV, per germline (reference sequence). For the CDR3, the DNA is TGTGCCAGCAGTATTAGCGGGGGGGGCTCTAATGAGCAGTTCTTC. Protein product: CASSISGGGSNEQFF.

The chain is built from TRBV15 and TRBJ2-7; no definite D call. Germline V gene sequence: CDR1 LNHNV, CDR2 YYDKDF (reference sequence). The CDR3 consists of 14 residues. The germline V and J ends were trimmed by 0 bases and 2 bases, with 8 bases remaining between them. The CDR3 bases are TGTGCCACCAGCAGAGATGGCGGTCCCTACGAGCAGTACTTC. It encodes CATSRDGGPYEQYF.